The T cell receptor (beta chain) under discussion was sequenced for a study of T-cell reconstitution after alpha-beta-depleted transplantation in children. Study outcomes and limitations: For some patients, TCRbeta diversity was high at day 60 because of recipient T cells and thymic progenitors that survived.

This clonotype was recorded many times. Its antigen is as yet unknown. The TCRbeta library was prepared with unique molecular identifiers. TCRdb re-derived calls from the PCR reads in MiXCR, one entry per CDR3 protein. The table lists 150,000 to 200,000 distinct CDR3 sequences, 6.3% of them singletons. The receptor was isolated from a girl in the first two years of life with combined immunodeficiency, due to receive a stem cell transplant. Specimen: PBMCs, collected before TCRalphabeta/CD19-depleted stem cell transplant.

DNA for the CDR3: TGTGCCAGCAGCCTCGGGAGGGGACAGTATACGACAGATACGCAGTATTTT. It is translated as CASSLGRGQYTTDTQYF. V usage is TRBV7-2 and J usage is TRBJ2-3, with D maybe TRBD2 (8 bases). V dropped 5 bases and J dropped 3 bases, with 21 bases sitting between them. Germline values: CDR1 SGHTA, CDR2 FQGNSA. This CDR3 has 17 residues.